This entry concerns a single TCR beta chain. Its specificity is unknown. After roughly 9 days in culture, the CD4+ T cells were isolated. Each person got two doses of an mRNA SARS-CoV-2 vaccine, BNT162b2 or mRNA-1273. Generated by immunoSEQ multiplex PCR, the TCRdb table keeps only in-frame clones and is missing some. Of about 45,000 clones in the sample, over 60% were seen once. This sample is part of a study of vaccination effects on CD4 cells after COVID-19. In the study overall: After the second dose, samples were taken at median day 72.

V was pared by 7 bases and J by 5 bases, with 12 bases between. The CDR3 consists of 13 residues. CDR1 is SGHRS, CDR2 YFSETQ, per germline. The rearrangement joins TRBV5-1 to TRBJ1-4; the D is unclear. This sequence originates from a human donor who received a COVID-19 vaccine. The sample here was CD4+ T cells from PBMCs cultured without peptide, taken after COVID-19 vaccination. The CDR3 loop is CASGKERNEKLFF. The CDR3 region has the DNA TGCGCCAGCGGAAAGGAGAGAAATGAAAAACTGTTTTTT.